Each of the 8 T cell receptor beta chains below was sequenced from the same sample in a study of shared clonotypes between healthy human individuals. Repertoires were generated with immunoSEQ multiplex PCR, while TCRdb's copy carries only in-frame clones and drops some. Found here are about 1.1 million clones, about 80% of them singletons; the top ten hold 0.4% to 0.55%. Sequencing was carried out using memory CD4+ T cells from PBMCs. The subset: CD45RA-negative fraction. These receptors were collected from a man aged 18 to 29 in good health. Some clones in this sample may be carry-over from other donors' samples.

The chain employs TRBV14 and TRBJ2-7; D might be TRBD2 (5 bases). Trimming pared 1 base from V and 4 bases from J, leaving 14 bases between. The CDR3 covers 15 residues. CDR1 SGHDN and CDR2 FVKESK come from the germline V gene. The CDR3: CASSQGGGSWYEQYF. The CDR3 DNA is TGTGCCAGCAGCCAAGGAGGTGGGAGCTGGTACGAGCAGTACTTC. The variable domain in full, completed from reference TRBV14 and TRBJ2-7, reads EAGVTQFPSHSVIEKGQTVTLRCDPISGHDNLYWYRRVMGKEIKFLLHFVKESKQDESGMPNNRFLAERTGGTYSTLKVQPAELEDSGVYFCASSQGGGSWYEQYFGPGTRLTVT.

A note on this clone: With a much larger clone just one base away, this may be a read error. The chain joins TRBV28 to TRBJ2-7; TRBD1 aligns across 7 bases. This CDR3 comprises 15 residues. Germline V gives CDR1 MDHEN, CDR2 SYDVKM. The CDR3 spells CVSRGSNGAGVEQYF. In nucleotides, the CDR3 is TGTGTCAGCAGGGGGTCGAACGGGGCCGGTGTTGAGCAGTACTTC.

This clone turned up a few times. The CDR3 nucleotides read TGCGCCAGCAGCCAAGTCCCGGGACAGGGGTTCAACAATCAGCCCCAGCATTTT. Its protein is CASSQVPGQGFNNQPQHF. V is TRBV4-1 and J is TRBJ1-5, with 10 bases lining up with TRBD1. This CDR3 comprises 18 residues. Germline V CDR1 and CDR2: MGHRA, YSYEKL. Trimming removed 1 base from V and 3 bases from J; junction bases left unmatched: 9.

Only one count was recorded for this clone. CDR3 region: CASSLGRGGRDTQYF. The DNA for the CDR3 is TGTGCCAGCAGCTTAGGACGGGGAGGGAGAGATACGCAGTATTTT. The chain carries TRBV7-8 and TRBJ2-3; TRBD2 agrees at 7 bases. CDR3 length: 15 amino acids. CDR1 and CDR2 (germline): SGHVS, FQNEAQ. Trimming took 1 base from V and 5 from J; bases not matched to a gene: 6.

The rearrangement joins TRBV9 to TRBJ2-7, with D unresolved. V was clipped by 0 bases and J by 3 bases, with 10 bases between them. CDR3 length: 14 amino acids. Germline V gene data show CDR1 as SGDLS and CDR2 as YYNGEE. In DNA, the CDR3 is TGTGCCAGCAGCGTAGGTATAGGTTACTACGAGCAGTACTTC. This encodes CASSVGIGYYEQYF.

J is TRBJ1-4 and V is TRBV20-1; D gene ambiguous. Deletions cut 3 bases from V and 10 bases from J, with 9 bases between. Germline CDR1 and CDR2: DFQATT and SNEGSKA (reference sequence). The CDR3 has 11 amino acids. CDR3 residues: CSASPSVKLFF. DNA for the CDR3: TGCAGTGCTAGTCCATCCGTAAAACTGTTTTTT.

The V call is TRBV28, the J call TRBJ1-2; D possibly corresponds to TRBD1 (5 bases). The germline CDR1 and CDR2 sequences are MDHEN and SYDVKM. The CDR3 has 15 amino acids. With 7 bases removed from V and 4 bases from J, the gap between germline ends came to 19 bases. The CDR3 bases are TGTGCCAGCATTTTTACTCCAGGGACTCCCTATGGCTACACCTTC. This encodes CASIFTPGTPYGYTF.

Note on this clone: This CDR3 is also generated by other DNA sequences in the sample. This chain connects TRBV18 to TRBJ1-2; D gene unclear. This CDR3 has 13 amino acids. V was cut by 3 bases and J by 4 bases, with 9 bases left in between. Germline V gene data show CDR1 as KGHSH and CDR2 as LQKENI. The CDR3 coding sequence is TGTGCCAGCTCACCGGGGAGCGCCTATGGCTACACCTTC. Translating gives CASSPGSAYGYTF.